One and the same sample provided the 8 T cell receptor beta chains below, sequenced in a study of blood T cell repertoires in COVID-19. Using immunoSEQ multiplex PCR, the repertoire was profiled, and TCRdb retains in-frame clones only, with some absent. The data hold 95,000 to 100,000 clones, with approximately 81% observed a single time. Sequenced: peripheral blood. These receptors all come from a woman between 70 and 85 years old with active or convalescent COVID-19.

The V gene is TRBV11-3, the J gene TRBJ2-5, with 8 bases matching TRBD2. The CDR3 extends over 17 amino acids. Germline V gene data show CDR1 as SGHNT and CDR2 as YENEEA. Losses at the gene ends were 5 bases for V and 4 bases for J; bases not matched to a gene: 15. The CDR3 loop reads CASSPTSGHAEGETQYF. The CDR3 DNA reads as TGTGCCAGCAGCCCAACTAGCGGCCACGCCGAAGGAGAGACCCAGTACTTC.

This rearrangement joins TRBV5-1 to TRBJ1-2; 7 nucleotides agree with TRBD1. CDR1 is SGHRS and CDR2 is YFSETQ in the germline V gene. CDR3 length equals 13 residues. V was clipped by 4 bases and J by 4 bases; unmatched bases: 4. The CDR3 loop is CASSATGSYGYTF. CDR3 DNA sequence: TGCGCCAGCAGCGCGACAGGGTCCTATGGCTACACCTTC.

V usage is TRBV5-1 and J usage is TRBJ2-3; 8 bases align to TRBD1. Germline loops: CDR1 SGHRS, CDR2 YFSETQ. J was trimmed by 5 bases and V by 0 bases; bases with no gene match: 5. The CDR3 runs to 15 residues. CDR3 residues: CASSLAGQVGDTQYF. The CDR3 DNA sequence: TGCGCCAGCAGCTTGGCGGGACAGGTTGGAGATACGCAGTATTTT.

The chain combines TRBV7-2 with TRBJ1-3, with 7 bases aligning to TRBD1. The trim removed 5 bases at V and 0 bases at J, leaving 4 bases unmatched. Per the germline V gene, CDR1 is SGHTA and CDR2 is FQGNSA. This CDR3 is 15 amino acids long. CDR3 protein: CASSPGTASGNTIYF. DNA of the CDR3: TGTGCCAGCAGCCCCGGGACAGCCTCTGGAAACACCATATATTTT. Combining the CDR3 with reference TRBV7-2 and TRBJ1-3 gives the whole variable domain GAGVSQSPSNKVTEKGKDVELRCDPISGHTALYWYRQSLGQGLEFLIYFQGNSAPDKSGLPSDRFSAERTGGSVSTLTIQRTQQEDSAVYLCASSPGTASGNTIYFGEGSWLTVV.

The chain employs TRBV30 and TRBJ2-3, with D possibly TRBD2 on 5 matching bases. The CDR3 runs to 14 residues. The V gene's germline CDR1 is GTSNPN and CDR2 SVGIG (reference sequence). V gave up 2 bases and J gave up 4 bases, with 13 bases separating them. The CDR3 DNA reads as TGTGCCTGGAGTAGCCTAGCCAGAGCAGATACGCAGTATTTT. This gives the protein CAWSSLARADTQYF. Together with reference TRBV30 and TRBJ2-3, the CDR3 gives the full variable domain: SQTIHQWPATLVQPVGSPLSLECTVEGTSNPNLYWYRQAAGRGLQLLFYSVGIGQISSEVPQNLSASRPQDRQFILSSKKLLLSDSGFYLCAWSSLARADTQYFGPGTRLTVL.

The chain employs TRBV7-2 and TRBJ2-5, with 8 bases that match TRBD2. From germline, CDR1 is SGHTA and CDR2 FQGNSA. The CDR3 covers 12 residues. As DNA, the CDR3 is TGTGCAGCCAGCGGGAGTGGGGAGACCCAGTACTTC. Residues: CAASGSGETQYF.

The chain has TRBV11-2 and TRBJ2-1; possibly TRBD1 for D (5 bases). The ends were cut back, 1 base at V and 8 bases at J, with 15 bases in the middle. Germline V gives CDR1 SGHAT, CDR2 FQNNGV. CDR3 length: 15 amino acids. In DNA, the CDR3 is TGTGCCAGCAGCTTAGGAGGTCAGGGTTGGGATGAGCAGTTCTTC. It translates to CASSLGGQGWDEQFF.

Written as DNA, the CDR3 is TGTGCCAGCTCACCCAGGGAATTCACCTACGAGCAGTACTTC. It specifies CASSPREFTYEQYF. The chain joins TRBV18 to TRBJ2-7; the D gene is possibly TRBD1 (5 bases). V lost 3 bases and J 2 bases, leaving 11 bases between the germline ends. The germline V gene has CDR1 KGHSH and CDR2 LQKENI. The CDR3 runs to 14 residues. The variable domain in full, completed from reference TRBV18 and TRBJ2-7, reads NAGVMQNPRHLVRRRGQEARLRCSPMKGHSHVYWYRQLPEEGLKFMVYLQKENIIDESGMPKERFSAEFPKEGPSILRIQQVVRGDSAAYFCASSPREFTYEQYFGPGTRLTVT.